A single sample is the source of the 20 T cell receptor beta chains below, sequenced in a study of T cells in tumors after PD-1 blockade. This table comes from immunoSEQ multiplex PCR, and its TCRdb copy is limited to in-frame clones, with some not included. The data contain about 13,000 clones, approximately 64% of them singletons. Source: tumor tissue, taken before anti-PD-1 treatment. These receptors were collected from a human donor with cutaneous squamous cell carcinoma.

This chain joins TRBV7-9 and TRBJ1-6; 7 nucleotides match TRBD1. CDR3 size: 15 residues. With 5 bases clipped from V and 6 bases from J, the junction kept 7 bases outside the gene matches. Germline loops: CDR1 SEHNR, CDR2 FQNEAQ (reference sequence). As DNA, the CDR3 is TGTGCCAGCAGCCCCTCGGGACAGATTAATTCACCCCTCCACTTT. Protein product: CASSPSGQINSPLHF.

This clone is medium-sized by share. J is TRBJ2-3 and V is TRBV4-2, with no clear D. This CDR3 contains 13 residues. Deletions cut 3 bases from V and 2 bases from J, with 6 bases between. Looked up from germline, CDR1 is LGHNA and CDR2 is YNFKEQ. CDR3 amino acids: CASSQDLTDTQYF. CDR3 DNA sequence: TGTGCCAGCAGCCAGGATCTCACAGATACGCAGTATTTT.

The V call is TRBV6-5, the J call TRBJ2-1; 9 positions match TRBD2. This CDR3 has 15 amino acids. Trimming removed 0 bases from V and 3 bases from J; junction bases left unmatched: 0. The germline V gene has CDR1 MNHEY and CDR2 SVGAGI. CDR3 nucleotide sequence: TGTGCCAGCAGTTACTCTAGCGGGGGCTACAATGAGCAGTTCTTC. Amino acids: CASSYSSGGYNEQFF.

This clone is medium-sized in the sample. The chain links TRBV7-9 to TRBJ1-6, with a weak D call TRBD1 (6 bases). V was cut by 6 bases and J by 0 bases, with 18 bases left in between. The CDR3 has 18 residues. From germline, CDR1 is SEHNR and CDR2 FQNEAQ (reference sequence). The CDR3 protein is CASSFGRTADSYNSPLHF. The CDR3 bases are TGTGCCAGCAGTTTTGGTCGGACAGCAGACTCCTATAATTCACCCCTCCACTTT.

The genes are TRBV5-8 and TRBJ2-2; 11 bases align to TRBD2. The junction had 7 bases not matched to a gene; V was cut back by 1 base and J by 5 bases. Germline values: CDR1 SGHTS, CDR2 YDEGEE. The CDR3 extends over 17 amino acids. This CDR3 is CASSLTSGSFLTGELFF. The CDR3 DNA is TGTGCCAGCAGCTTGACTAGCGGGAGTTTTTTGACCGGGGAGCTGTTTTTT.

This clone was seen more than once but under ten times. V gene TRBV2 combines with J gene TRBJ1-5; D may be TRBD1 (5 bases). CDR3 size: 14 residues. V was cut by 6 bases and J by 7 bases, with 16 bases left in between. Per germline, CDR1 SNHLY and CDR2 FYNNEI. The chain's CDR3 is CASSGQNRRQPQHF. CDR3 coding DNA: TGTGCCAGCAGCGGACAAAACCGGAGACAGCCCCAGCATTTT.

This clone qualifies as medium-sized (0.01 to 0.1%). The chain uses TRBV25-1 and TRBJ2-1; 10 bases fit TRBD2. Germline CDR1 reads MGHDK; CDR2 reads SYGVNS. V was clipped by 7 bases and J by 4 bases; unmatched bases: 4. CDR3 length: 14 amino acids. CDR3 sequence (DNA): TGTGCCAGCAAGACTAGCGGGCCTTACAATGAGCAGTTCTTC. It specifies CASKTSGPYNEQFF.

V is TRBV6-2 or TRBV6-3 and J is TRBJ2-7; D is possibly TRBD2 (6 bases). Germline V gene lookup returns CDR1 MNHEY and CDR2 SVGEGT. The CDR3 runs to 14 residues. Between the trimmed V and J ends, which lost 5 bases and 3 bases, there was a span of 14 bases. CDR3 sequence: CASSPSGLSYEQYF. The DNA of the CDR3 is TGTGCCAGCAGTCCAAGCGGGTTGAGCTACGAGCAGTACTTC.

This clone was counted between two and nine times. The rearrangement uses TRBV5-1 and TRBJ2-3; D not certain. This CDR3 spans 13 amino acids. The V gene's germline CDR1 is SGHRS and CDR2 YFSETQ. The V end lost 3 bases, the J end lost 2 bases, and 7 bases lay between the germline ends. The CDR3, as DNA: TGCGCCAGCAGCTACGGATACACAGATACGCAGTATTTT. It codes for CASSYGYTDTQYF. The variable domain in full, completed from reference TRBV5-1 and TRBJ2-3, reads KAGVTQTPRYLIKTRGQQVTLSCSPISGHRSVSWYQQTPGQGLQFLFEYFSETQRNKGNFPGRFSGRQFSNSRSEMNVSTLELGDSALYLCASSYGYTDTQYFGPGTRLTVL.

This rearrangement joins TRBV25-1 to TRBJ1-1; D call uncertain. V lost 11 bases to trimming and J lost 4 bases, with 17 bases between them. Germline CDR1 reads MGHDK; CDR2 reads SYGVNS. The CDR3 consists of 13 residues. The CDR3 DNA reads as TGTGCCCCCAGAAAGGAATGGGGCACTGAAGCTTTCTTT. It codes for CAPRKEWGTEAFF.

The chain is built from TRBV5-8 and TRBJ1-2, with 7 positions matching TRBD1. Germline V gene data show CDR1 as SGHTS and CDR2 as YDEGEE. J was trimmed by 8 bases and V by 5 bases; bases with no gene match: 3. The CDR3 is 11 amino acids. For the CDR3, the DNA is TGTGCCAGCAGTCGACAGGGAGGCTACACCTTC. This translates into CASSRQGGYTF.

This chain connects TRBV6-2 or TRBV6-3 to TRBJ2-1; D might be TRBD2 (6 bases). The CDR3 is 16 residues long. Per germline, CDR1 MNHEY and CDR2 SVGEGT. Trimming pared 2 bases from V and 1 base from J, leaving 12 bases between. Written as DNA, the CDR3 is TGTGCCAGCAGTTACGGTGGGAGGTTATCCTACAATGAGCAGTTCTTC. Protein sequence: CASSYGGRLSYNEQFF.

The V call is TRBV13, the J call TRBJ1-1; D gene unclear. The ends were cut back, 3 bases at V and 7 bases at J, with 3 bases in the middle. CDR1 and CDR2 (germline): PRHDT, FYEKMQ (reference sequence). This CDR3 comprises 10 residues. CDR3 loop: CASSLREAFF. The CDR3, as DNA: TGTGCCAGCAGCTTGCGTGAAGCTTTCTTT.

This rearrangement joins TRBV29-1 to TRBJ1-2; possible D gene TRBD1, 6 bases. V lost 3 bases, J lost 2 bases, and 19 bases lay in between. The germline V gene encodes CDR1 SQVTM and CDR2 ANQGSEA. This CDR3 has 16 residues. CDR3 sequence: CSVERGTGTTNYGYTF. The CDR3 nucleotides read TGCAGCGTTGAGCGGGGTACAGGGACCACCAACTATGGCTACACCTTC.

The chain employs TRBV10-3 and TRBJ2-6; D is ambiguous. Germline V gives CDR1 ENHRY, CDR2 SYGVKD. The CDR3 spans 13 residues. V dropped 6 bases and J dropped 0 bases, with 3 bases sitting between them. The CDR3 spells CAISPSGANVLTF. CDR3 DNA: TGTGCCATCAGCCCCTCTGGGGCCAACGTCCTGACTTTC.

The table lists this clone with a count of one. J is TRBJ2-3 and V is TRBV30; TRBD2 agrees at 9 bases. In germline, CDR1 is GTSNPN, CDR2 SVGIG (reference sequence). The CDR3 totals 13 residues. V dropped 5 bases and J dropped 8; count of bases not matched to a gene: 8. The CDR3 loop reads CAWSRGGAGTQYF. CDR3 DNA sequence: TGTGCCTGGTCACGCGGGGGGGCCGGTACGCAGTATTTT.

The chain joins TRBV10-2 to TRBJ2-3; 9 bases fit TRBD2. The CDR3 sequence is 14 residues long. V dropped 8 bases and J dropped 1; count of bases not matched to a gene: 4. Germline V gives CDR1 WSHSY, CDR2 SAAADI. As DNA, the CDR3 is TGCGCCAGCCTAGCGGGGACGGGCACAGATACGCAGTATTTT. Translation: CASLAGTGTDTQYF.

This chain uses TRBV3-1 (or the pseudogene TRBV3-2) with TRBJ1-6; unclear D gene. The germline V and J ends were trimmed by 3 bases and 5 bases, with 11 bases remaining between them. Germline CDR1 reads LGHDT; CDR2 reads YNNKEL (reference sequence). This CDR3 comprises 15 residues. In DNA form, the CDR3 reads TGTGCCAGCAGCCATAAAGGCAAAGATAATTCACCCCTCCACTTT. It specifies CASSHKGKDNSPLHF.

The chain uses TRBV9 and TRBJ2-3; D unclear. The CDR3 covers 12 residues. V gave up 0 bases and J gave up 7 bases, with 6 bases separating them. Germline V gene data show CDR1 as SGDLS and CDR2 as YYNGEE. DNA of the CDR3: TGTGCCAGCAGCGTAGTTGGTCATACGCAGTATTTT. Protein product: CASSVVGHTQYF.

This rearrangement joins TRBV7-6 to TRBJ2-2; TRBD2 matches at 12 bases. Germline CDR1 and CDR2: SGHVS and FNYEAQ. With 8 bases clipped from V and 1 base from J, the junction kept 5 bases outside the gene matches. The length of the CDR3 is 16 residues. CDR3: CASGQTSGGNTGELFF. The CDR3 region has the DNA TGTGCCAGCGGGCAGACTAGCGGGGGGAACACCGGGGAGCTGTTTTTT.